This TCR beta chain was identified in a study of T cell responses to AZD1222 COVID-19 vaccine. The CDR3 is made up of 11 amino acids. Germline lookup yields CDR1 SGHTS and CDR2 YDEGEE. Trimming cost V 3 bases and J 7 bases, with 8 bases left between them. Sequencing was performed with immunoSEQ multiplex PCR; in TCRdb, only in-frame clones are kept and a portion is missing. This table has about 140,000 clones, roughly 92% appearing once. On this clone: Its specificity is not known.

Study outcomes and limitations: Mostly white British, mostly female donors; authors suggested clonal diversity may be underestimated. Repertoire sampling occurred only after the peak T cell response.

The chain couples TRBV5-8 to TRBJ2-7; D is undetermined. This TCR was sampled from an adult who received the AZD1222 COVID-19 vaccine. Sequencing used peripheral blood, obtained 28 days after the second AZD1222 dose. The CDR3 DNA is TGTGCCAGCAGCTATCTGGAGGAGCAGTACTTC. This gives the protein CASSYLEEQYF.